These T cell receptor beta chains were read from a single sample in a study of blood T cell repertoires in COVID-19. The repertoire was sequenced with immunoSEQ multiplex PCR; TCRdb's copy has only in-frame clones and lacks some. The table shows 300,000 or so clones, with around 85% occurring only once. What was sequenced was PBMCs or T cells enriched from blood (not recorded which). Every receptor here comes from a woman aged 40 to 49 with acute COVID-19. CDR3s include the opening cysteine and the closing phenylalanine or tryptophan. The order of the fields is V gene, clone size, J gene, D gene, CDR3 DNA, CDR3 protein. A D gene is named only where the DNA matches it firmly. A row's size may be missing; if present it is once, few, many or a size class.

v_call: TRBV5-1
clone_size: .
j_call: TRBJ2-1
d_call: .
cdr3_nt: TGCGCCAGCAGCTTGGACCCCGTCTTCCTAGACAATGAGCAGTTCTTC
cdr3_aa: CASSLDPVFLDNEQFF

v_call: TRBV5-1
clone_size: .
j_call: TRBJ1-1
d_call: TRBD1
cdr3_nt: TGCGCCAGCAGGGAAAGGACAGGGGGGAACACTGAAGCTTTCTTT
cdr3_aa: CASRERTGGNTEAFF

v_call: TRBV24-1
clone_size: .
j_call: TRBJ2-3
d_call: TRBD1
cdr3_nt: TGTGCCACCAGTGATACCGGGACAGGGAACACAGATACGCAGTATTTT
cdr3_aa: CATSDTGTGNTDTQYF

v_call: TRBV7-2
clone_size: .
j_call: TRBJ1-2
d_call: TRBD1
cdr3_nt: TGTGCCAGCAGCTTCGGGACAGCCTATGGCTACACCTTC
cdr3_aa: CASSFGTAYGYTF

v_call: TRBV7-2
clone_size: .
j_call: TRBJ2-4
d_call: .
cdr3_nt: TGTGCCTCCGCGGGGCCCCAAAACATTCAGTACTTC
cdr3_aa: CASAGPQNIQYF

v_call: TRBV4-3
clone_size: once
j_call: TRBJ1-1
d_call: .
cdr3_nt: TGCGCCAGCAGCCAAGAGCCAGGGGTTGGCACTGAAGCTTTCTTT
cdr3_aa: CASSQEPGVGTEAFF

v_call: TRBV4-1
clone_size: .
j_call: TRBJ2-1
d_call: TRBD2
cdr3_nt: TGCGCCAGCAGCCAAGTGACTAGCGTACCGGAGCAGTTCTTC
cdr3_aa: CASSQVTSVPEQFF

v_call: TRBV2
clone_size: .
j_call: TRBJ2-7
d_call: TRBD2
cdr3_nt: TGTGCCAGCAGACCTGGGACTAGCGGGGGCCACGAGCAGTACTTC
cdr3_aa: CASRPGTSGGHEQYF

v_call: TRBV14
clone_size: .
j_call: TRBJ2-7
d_call: .
cdr3_nt: TGTGCCAGTTCGGGTCTCGGGATCGGCTCCTACGAGCAGTACTTC
cdr3_aa: CASSGLGIGSYEQYF

v_call: TRBV4-1
clone_size: .
j_call: TRBJ2-7
d_call: .
cdr3_nt: TGCGCCAGCAGCCTGACTGAGGCTTACTACGAGCAGTACTTC
cdr3_aa: CASSLTEAYYEQYF

v_call: TRBV27
clone_size: .
j_call: TRBJ1-1
d_call: TRBD1
cdr3_nt: TGTGCCAGCAGTTCTTTGGGACAGGGGTACACTGAAGCTTTCTTT
cdr3_aa: CASSSLGQGYTEAFF

v_call: TRBV7-3
clone_size: once
j_call: TRBJ1-5
d_call: .
cdr3_nt: TGTGCCAGCAGCTCGCTATTCCTACCGGACAGTGTCGGCAATCAGCCCCAGCATTTT
cdr3_aa: CASSSLFLPDSVGNQPQHF

v_call: TRBV7-2
clone_size: once
j_call: TRBJ2-3
d_call: TRBD1
cdr3_nt: TGTGCCAGCAGCCCCGGACAGGGGAGGGATACGCAGTATTTT
cdr3_aa: CASSPGQGRDTQYF

v_call: TRBV6-5
clone_size: .
j_call: TRBJ1-2
d_call: TRBD1
cdr3_nt: TGTGCCAGCAGTAGAGGGGGCAGCTCATCCTATGGCTACACCTTC
cdr3_aa: CASSRGGSSSYGYTF

v_call: TRBV10-3
clone_size: .
j_call: TRBJ2-1
d_call: .
cdr3_nt: TGTGCCATCAGTGACCCCCCGAGGAATGAGCAGTTCTTC
cdr3_aa: CAISDPPRNEQFF

v_call: TRBV4-3
clone_size: .
j_call: TRBJ2-7
d_call: .
cdr3_nt: TGCGCCAGCAGCCAAGATTTCCCGGGGGACGGACTGGAGCACGAGCAGTACTTC
cdr3_aa: CASSQDFPGDGLEHEQYF